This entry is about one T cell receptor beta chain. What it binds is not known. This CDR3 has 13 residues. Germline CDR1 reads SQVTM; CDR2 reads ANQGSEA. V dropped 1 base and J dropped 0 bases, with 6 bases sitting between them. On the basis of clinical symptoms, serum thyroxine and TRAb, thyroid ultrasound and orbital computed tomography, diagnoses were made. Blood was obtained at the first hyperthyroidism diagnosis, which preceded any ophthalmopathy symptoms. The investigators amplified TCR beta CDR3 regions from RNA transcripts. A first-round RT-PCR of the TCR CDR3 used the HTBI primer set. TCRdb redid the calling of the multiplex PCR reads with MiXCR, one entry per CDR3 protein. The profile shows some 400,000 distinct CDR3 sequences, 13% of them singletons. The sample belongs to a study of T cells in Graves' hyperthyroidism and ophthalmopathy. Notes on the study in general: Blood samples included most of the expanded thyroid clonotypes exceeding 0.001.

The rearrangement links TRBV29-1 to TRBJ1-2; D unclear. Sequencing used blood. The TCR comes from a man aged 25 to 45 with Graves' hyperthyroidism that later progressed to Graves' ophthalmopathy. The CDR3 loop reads CSVEGFPNYGYTF. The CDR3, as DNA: TGCAGCGTTGAAGGTTTCCCTAACTATGGCTACACCTTC.